These 21 T cell receptor beta chains were sequenced from one sample in a study of blood T cell repertoires in COVID-19. Some clones are missing from TCRdb's copy, which holds only in-frame ones; the method was immunoSEQ multiplex PCR. The sample lists 50,000 to 60,000 clones, around 90% occurring once. Sequencing input: peripheral blood. The receptors here all came from a man aged 35-49 years with COVID-19, enrolled during active disease.

The chain recombines TRBV19 with TRBJ2-1, with a tentative D call TRBD1 (6 bases). Per the germline V gene, CDR1 is LNHDA and CDR2 is SQIVND (reference sequence). V was clipped by 3 bases and J by 6 bases, with 12 bases between them. This CDR3 contains 14 residues. The CDR3 nucleotides are TGTGCCAGTAGTATGACAGGCCGACGCAATGAGCAGTTCTTC. It yields the protein CASSMTGRRNEQFF.

This clone has only one observation. The chain is built from TRBV13 and TRBJ2-7; 14 nucleotides agree with TRBD2. The germline V gene encodes CDR1 PRHDT and CDR2 FYEKMQ (reference sequence). The CDR3 has 16 amino acids. Germline trimming cut 5 bases from V and 5 bases from J; bases unmatched to any gene: 8. CDR3 nucleotide sequence: TGTGCCAGCAGCCCGACTAGCGGGAGGGTGGTTCACGAGCAGTACTTC. Amino acid sequence: CASSPTSGRVVHEQYF.

V gene TRBV2 combines with J gene TRBJ1-5; maybe TRBD1 (5 bases). V shed 9 bases and J shed 8 bases, with 23 bases lying between them. The CDR3 sequence is 15 residues long. From germline, CDR1 is SNHLY and CDR2 FYNNEI. CDR3 DNA sequence: TGTGCCAGTGGCCTAAGCGGGACCTCCACGAAGCCCCAGCATTTT. Amino acids: CASGLSGTSTKPQHF. Complete variable domain (other parts from reference TRBV2 and TRBJ1-5): EPEVTQTPSHQVTQMGQEVILRCVPISNHLYFYWYRQILGQKVEFLVSFYNNEISEKSEIFDDQFSVERPDGSNFTLKIRSTKLEDSAMYFCASGLSGTSTKPQHFGDGTRLSIL.

The V call is TRBV14, the J call TRBJ2-3; 9 nucleotides align to TRBD2. The CDR3 covers 18 residues. V shed 0 bases, J shed 8 bases, and the junction held 15 bases outside the gene matches. Germline CDR1 and CDR2: SGHDN and FVKESK. The DNA for the CDR3 is TGTGCCAGCAGCCAAGAATCTAGTACGACTAGCGGTAGACTTACGCAGTATTTT. Amino acids: CASSQESSTTSGRLTQYF.

V is TRBV7-6 and J is TRBJ2-7, with TRBD2 identical over 9 bases. The CDR3 has 16 residues. Germline assignment: CDR1 SGHVS and CDR2 FNYEAQ. J lost 0 bases, V lost 1 base, and 4 bases had no gene match. The CDR3 region has the DNA TGTGCCAGCAGCTTAGAAGCTAGCGGGAACTCCTACGAGCAGTACTTC. Amino acid sequence: CASSLEASGNSYEQYF.

The genes are TRBV6-2 or TRBV6-3 and TRBJ1-4; D gene uncertain. This CDR3 is 15 amino acids long. Germline V CDR1 and CDR2: MNHEY, SVGEGT. Trimming removed 3 bases from V and 2 bases from J, with 10 bases in between. CDR3 sequence: CASSYARNTNEKLFF. The CDR3 DNA follows: TGTGCCAGCAGTTATGCGCGGAATACTAATGAAAAACTGTTTTTT.

The chain couples TRBV19 to TRBJ1-3, with a weak D call TRBD1 (5 bases). This CDR3 has 14 residues. The V and J ends lost 7 bases and 4 bases respectively, with 14 bases between them. Germline V gene sequence: CDR1 LNHDA, CDR2 SQIVND (reference sequence). CDR3 sequence reads: CASTDTGGGNTIYF. In DNA, the CDR3 is TGTGCCAGTACGGATACAGGTGGAGGAAACACCATATATTTT.

V gene TRBV10-3 combines with J gene TRBJ1-4; TRBD1 aligns across 7 bases. Trimming took 2 bases from V and 9 from J; bases not matched to a gene: 9. CDR1 is ENHRY and CDR2 is SYGVKD in the germline V gene. The CDR3 is 15 residues long. Here the CDR3 reads CAISEHARDSQKLFF. The CDR3 nucleotides read TGTGCCATCAGTGAGCATGCCCGGGACAGTCAAAAACTGTTTTTT.

This chain joins TRBV10-2 and TRBJ2-2; D ambiguous. Between the trimmed V and J ends, which lost 4 bases and 4 bases, there was a span of 7 bases. CDR3 length: 13 amino acids. Germline CDR1 and CDR2: WSHSY and SAAADI. As DNA, the CDR3 is TGCGCCAGCAGTGGACAACCCACCGGGGAGCTGTTTTTT. This codes for CASSGQPTGELFF.

The chain carries TRBV27 and TRBJ2-2; 10 bases are a match to TRBD1. Germline CDR1 MNHEY, CDR2 SMNVEV (reference sequence). Trimming cost V 1 base and J 7 bases; bases outside gene matches: 3. The CDR3 is made up of 15 amino acids. The CDR3 sequence: CASSLLGQGDGELFF. The CDR3 DNA reads as TGTGCCAGCAGTTTATTAGGACAGGGGGACGGGGAGCTGTTTTTT.

The chain is built from TRBV6-1 and TRBJ1-5; D call uncertain. V dropped 3 bases and J dropped 6 bases, with 6 bases sitting between them. This CDR3 spans 12 amino acids. Germline lookup yields CDR1 MNHNS and CDR2 SASEGT. In DNA, the CDR3 is TGTGCCAGCAGTGACCCCGGTCAGCCCCAGCATTTT. Encoded protein: CASSDPGQPQHF.

The chain recombines TRBV28 with TRBJ1-4; 7 bases line up with TRBD1. Germline loops: CDR1 MDHEN, CDR2 SYDVKM. The CDR3 length is 14 residues. V lost 3 bases and J lost 8; bases outside the gene matches: 6. CDR3 sequence: CASSFEGGKEKLFF. Written as DNA, the CDR3 is TGTGCCAGCAGTTTCGAAGGGGGCAAGGAAAAACTGTTTTTT.

This chain links TRBV2 with TRBJ1-1; D remains unclear. Germline CDR1 is SNHLY and CDR2 is FYNNEI. The ends were cut back, 4 bases at V and 2 bases at J, with 14 bases in the middle. The CDR3 sequence is 15 residues long. In DNA, the CDR3 is TGTGCCAGCAGTGTGTCGGGGTTGTTAAACACTGAAGCTTTCTTT. Translation gives CASSVSGLLNTEAFF. Full variable domain (outside the CDR3, taken from reference TRBV2 and TRBJ1-1): EPEVTQTPSHQVTQMGQEVILRCVPISNHLYFYWYRQILGQKVEFLVSFYNNEISEKSEIFDDQFSVERPDGSNFTLKIRSTKLEDSAMYFCASSVSGLLNTEAFFGQGTRLTVV.

This clone has only a few counts. The chain links TRBV5-4 to TRBJ1-2; TRBD1 matches at 12 bases. Germline trimming cut 5 bases from V and 3 bases from J; bases unmatched to any gene: 2. From germline, CDR1 is SGHNT and CDR2 YYREEE (reference sequence). The CDR3 has 14 amino acids. CDR3 DNA sequence: TGTGCCAGCAGGGGGACAGGGGGCTACTATGGCTACACCTTC. Translating it yields CASRGTGGYYGYTF.

The chain is built from TRBV6-1 and TRBJ1-1; D not resolved. The V and J ends lost 2 bases and 4 bases respectively, with 8 bases between them. Germline V gene lookup returns CDR1 MNHNS and CDR2 SASEGT. The CDR3 extends over 13 amino acids. CDR3 protein: CASSENSRTEAFF. Written as DNA, the CDR3 is TGTGCCAGCAGTGAAAACAGCCGCACTGAAGCTTTCTTT.

V usage is TRBV4-1 and J usage is TRBJ2-1; 10 bases line up with TRBD2. The ends lost 0 bases at V and 6 bases at J; junction bases unmatched: 2. Germline V gene data show CDR1 as MGHRA and CDR2 as YSYEKL. This CDR3 contains 15 residues. CDR3 in DNA: TGCGCCAGCAGCCAAGAGGCTAGCGGGAGCAATGAGCAGTTCTTC. The encoded protein is CASSQEASGSNEQFF.

The rearrangement uses TRBV5-1 and TRBJ2-2; D is undetermined. Germline assignment: CDR1 SGHRS and CDR2 YFSETQ. The CDR3 is 14 amino acids. Trimming removed 0 bases at V and 3 bases at J, with 6 bases between. In nucleotides, the CDR3 is TGCGCCAGCAGCTTGGCCGGAGACACCGGGGAGCTGTTTTTT. This sequence encodes CASSLAGDTGELFF. Using reference TRBV5-1 and TRBJ2-2 for the parts outside the CDR3, the full variable domain is KAGVTQTPRYLIKTRGQQVTLSCSPISGHRSVSWYQQTPGQGLQFLFEYFSETQRNKGNFPGRFSGRQFSNSRSEMNVSTLELGDSALYLCASSLAGDTGELFFGEGSRLTVL.

This chain links TRBV19 with TRBJ2-3; TRBD2 aligns across 8 bases. V trimming: 0 bases; J trimming: 7 bases; junction bases outside the gene matches: 6. Germline-derived CDR1 and CDR2 are LNHDA and SQIVND (reference sequence). CDR3 length equals 15 residues. For the CDR3, the DNA is TGTGCCAGTAGTATAGACGGGAGGGCGGCCAATACGCAGTATTTT. It yields the protein CASSIDGRAANTQYF.

The rearrangement links TRBV11-2 to TRBJ1-1; 8 bases fit TRBD1. CDR1 and CDR2 from the germline V gene are SGHAT and FQNNGV. The length of the CDR3 is 15 residues. J lost 5 bases, V lost 9 bases, and 14 bases had no gene match. DNA for the CDR3: TGTGCCAGTAAAGTCTCGGGCAGGGGGCAAACTGAAGCTTTCTTT. Residues: CASKVSGRGQTEAFF. Full variable domain (rest looked up from reference TRBV11-2 and TRBJ1-1): EAGVAQSPRYKIIEKRQSVAFWCNPISGHATLYWYQQILGQGPKLLIQFQNNGVVDDSQLPKDRFSAERLKGVDSTLKIQPAKLEDSAVYLCASKVSGRGQTEAFFGQGTRLTVV.

The chain has TRBV27 and TRBJ2-1, with TRBD2 matching 11 bases. With V trimmed by 4 bases and J by 6 bases, 5 bases remained unmatched. Germline V CDR1 and CDR2: MNHEY, SMNVEV (reference sequence). The CDR3 contains 15 residues. CDR3 amino acids: CASSSGTSGINEQFF. The CDR3 DNA reads TGTGCCAGCAGTTCCGGGACTAGCGGTATCAATGAGCAGTTCTTC.

This chain connects TRBV5-1 to TRBJ2-3; D gene unclear. V dropped 0 bases and J dropped 6 bases, with 11 bases sitting between them. Germline-derived CDR1 and CDR2 are SGHRS and YFSETQ. The CDR3 consists of 14 residues. In nucleotides, the CDR3 is TGCGCCAGCAGCTTGGCCACAGTGGTTGATACGCAGTATTTT. This codes for CASSLATVVDTQYF.